This T cell receptor beta chain was captured in a study of shared clonotypes between healthy human individuals. Study as a whole: Per-donor plates numbered three CD4 naive, three CD4 memory, two CD8 naive and one CD8 memory.

As for this clone: Its antigen is not identified.

Trimming pared 3 bases from V and 4 bases from J, leaving 17 bases between. This CDR3 has 17 amino acids. Germline V CDR1 and CDR2: SGDLS, YYNGEE. Sequencing used immunoSEQ multiplex PCR; TCRdb keeps in-frame clones, though not all of them. This table has fewer than 1.6 million clones, approximately 98.5% appearing once. The study enrolled healthy HIV-negative adults without recent acute infections or vaccinations as donors. General study points: Non-shared clonotypes displayed generation probabilities falling below those of clonotypes present in all four donors.

This sequence originates from a man aged 25-45 years in good health. The rearrangement joins TRBV9 to TRBJ2-6; no firm D call. Source material: naive CD4+ T cells sorted from blood. Subset noted: CD45RA+ positively selected. This CDR3 is CASSGSPQVSGANVLTF. The CDR3 DNA follows: TGTGCCAGCAGCGGGTCGCCCCAGGTCTCAGGGGCCAACGTCCTGACTTTC. Combining the CDR3 with reference TRBV9 and TRBJ2-6 gives the whole variable domain DSGVTQTPKHLITATGQRVTLRCSPRSGDLSVYWYQQSLDQGLQFLIQYYNGEERAKGNILERFSAQQFPDLHSELNLSSLELGDSALYFCASSGSPQVSGANVLTFGAGSRLTVL.